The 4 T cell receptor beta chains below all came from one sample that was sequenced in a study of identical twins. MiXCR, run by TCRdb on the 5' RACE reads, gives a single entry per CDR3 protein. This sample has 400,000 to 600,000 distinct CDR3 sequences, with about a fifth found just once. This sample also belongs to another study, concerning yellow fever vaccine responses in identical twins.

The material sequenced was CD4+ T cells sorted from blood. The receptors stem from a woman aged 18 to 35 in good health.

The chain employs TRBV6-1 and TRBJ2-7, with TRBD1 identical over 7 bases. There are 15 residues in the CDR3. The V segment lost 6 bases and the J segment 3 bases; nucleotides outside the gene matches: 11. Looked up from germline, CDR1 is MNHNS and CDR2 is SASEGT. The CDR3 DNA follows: TGTGCCAGCAGCCCCCAGGGGACAGCACTCTACGAGCAGTACGTC. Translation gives CASSPQGTALYEQYV.

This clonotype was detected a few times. The CDR3 DNA sequence: TGTGCCAGCAGTACAGGCTTCTACGAGCAGTACGTC. Its protein product is CASSTGFYEQYV. The rearrangement joins TRBV6-2 or TRBV6-3 to TRBJ2-7; D possibly corresponds to TRBD1 (5 bases). Germline CDR1 MNHEY, CDR2 SVGEGT. The V and J ends lost 5 bases and 3 bases respectively, with 8 bases between them. The CDR3 is 12 residues long.

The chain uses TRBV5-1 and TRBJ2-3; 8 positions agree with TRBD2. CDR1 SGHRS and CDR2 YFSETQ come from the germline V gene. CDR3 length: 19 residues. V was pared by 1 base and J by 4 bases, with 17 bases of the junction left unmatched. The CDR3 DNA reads TGCGCCAGCAGCTTGCGGATAGGCAGCGGGAGACCTCCTTCAGATACGCAGTATTTT. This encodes CASSLRIGSGRPPSDTQYF.

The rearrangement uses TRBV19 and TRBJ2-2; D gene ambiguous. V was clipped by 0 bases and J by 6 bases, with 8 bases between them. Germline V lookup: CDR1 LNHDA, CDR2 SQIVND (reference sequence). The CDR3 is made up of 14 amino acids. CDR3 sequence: CASSIDRSAGELFF. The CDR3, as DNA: TGTGCCAGTAGTATAGATCGCAGCGCCGGGGAGCTGTTTTTT.